The present T cell receptor (beta chain) was sequenced within a study of blood T cell repertoires in COVID-19. Study as a whole: The United States, Italy and Spain supplied acute and convalescent COVID-19 samples. Sample material is recorded as cDNA or gDNA derived from T cells, B-cell-depleted T cells, or PBMCs.

Per germline, CDR1 LGHDT and CDR2 YNNKEL (reference sequence). This CDR3 spans 15 amino acids. Germline trimming cut 6 bases from V and 8 bases from J; bases unmatched to any gene: 6. Authors' data handling: For nucleated cells, counts were estimated from reference gene primer amplification. Repertoires were generated with immunoSEQ multiplex PCR, while TCRdb's copy carries only in-frame clones and drops some. V, J and clone size are taken as reported in that table, and D and trimming were inferred from the DNA itself. This table holds around 180,000 clones, around 86% found once. V usage is TRBV3-1 (or the pseudogene TRBV3-2) and J usage is TRBJ2-1; 14 bases are a match to TRBD2. The specimen sequenced was peripheral blood. The sequence was obtained from a woman in her thirties with active or convalescent COVID-19. The CDR3 sequence: CASRSTSGGAHEQFF. Written as DNA, the CDR3 is TGTGCCAGCAGGTCGACTAGCGGGGGGGCGCATGAGCAGTTCTTC.